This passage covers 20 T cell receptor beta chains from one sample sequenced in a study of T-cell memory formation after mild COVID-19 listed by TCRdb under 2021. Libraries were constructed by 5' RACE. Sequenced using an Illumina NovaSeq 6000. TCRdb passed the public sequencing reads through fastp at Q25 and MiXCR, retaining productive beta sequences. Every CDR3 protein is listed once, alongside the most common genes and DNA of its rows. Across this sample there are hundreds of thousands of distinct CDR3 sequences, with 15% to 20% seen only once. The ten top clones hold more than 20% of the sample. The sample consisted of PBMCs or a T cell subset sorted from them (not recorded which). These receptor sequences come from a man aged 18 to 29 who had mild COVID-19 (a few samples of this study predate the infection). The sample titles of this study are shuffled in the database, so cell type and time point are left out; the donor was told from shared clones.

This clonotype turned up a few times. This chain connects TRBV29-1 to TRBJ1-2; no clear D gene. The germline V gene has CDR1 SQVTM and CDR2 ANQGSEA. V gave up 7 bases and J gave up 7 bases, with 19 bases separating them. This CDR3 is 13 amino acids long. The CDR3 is CSASAGLEGGYTF. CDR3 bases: TGCAGCGCCTCCGCCGGGCTGGAGGGTGGCTACACCTTC.

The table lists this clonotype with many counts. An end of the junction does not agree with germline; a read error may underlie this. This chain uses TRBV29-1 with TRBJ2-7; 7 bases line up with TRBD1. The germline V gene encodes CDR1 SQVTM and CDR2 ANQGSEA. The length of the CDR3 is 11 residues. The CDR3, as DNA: TGCAGCGTTGAAGATGGGGACAGCGCCGACTTC. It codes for CSVEDGDSADF.

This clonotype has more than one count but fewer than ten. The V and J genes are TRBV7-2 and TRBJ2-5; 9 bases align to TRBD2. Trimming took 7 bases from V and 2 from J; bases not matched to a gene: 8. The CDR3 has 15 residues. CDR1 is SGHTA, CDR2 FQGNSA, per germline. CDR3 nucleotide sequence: TGTGCCAGCACCGCTCAAAGCGGGGGGCAAGAGACCCAGTACTTC. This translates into CASTAQSGGQETQYF. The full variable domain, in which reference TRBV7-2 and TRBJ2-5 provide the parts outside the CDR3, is GAGVSQSPSNKVTEKGKDVELRCDPISGHTALYWYRQSLGQGLEFLIYFQGNSAPDKSGLPSDRFSAERTGGSVSTLTIQRTQQEDSAVYLCASTAQSGGQETQYFGPGTRLLVL.

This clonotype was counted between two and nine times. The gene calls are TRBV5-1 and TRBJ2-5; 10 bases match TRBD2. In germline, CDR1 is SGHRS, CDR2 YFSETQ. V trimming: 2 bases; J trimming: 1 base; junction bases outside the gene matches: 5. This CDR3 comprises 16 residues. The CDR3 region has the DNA TGCGCCAGCAGCTTTAGCGGGGGGACCCTCCAAGAGACCCAGTACTTC. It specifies CASSFSGGTLQETQYF.

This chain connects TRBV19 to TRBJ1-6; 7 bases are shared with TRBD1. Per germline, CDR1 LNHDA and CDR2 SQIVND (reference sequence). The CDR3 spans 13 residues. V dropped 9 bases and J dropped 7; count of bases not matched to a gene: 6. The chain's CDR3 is CASADRSNSPLHF. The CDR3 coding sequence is TGTGCCAGCGCGGACAGGTCGAATTCACCCCTCCACTTT.

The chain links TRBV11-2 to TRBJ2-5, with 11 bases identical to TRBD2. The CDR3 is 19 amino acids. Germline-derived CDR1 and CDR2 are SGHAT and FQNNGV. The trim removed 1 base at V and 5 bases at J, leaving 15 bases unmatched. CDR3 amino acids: CASSLAPPTSGGERETQYF. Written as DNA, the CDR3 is TGTGCCAGCAGCTTAGCCCCCCCCACTAGCGGGGGAGAGAGGGAGACCCAGTACTTC.

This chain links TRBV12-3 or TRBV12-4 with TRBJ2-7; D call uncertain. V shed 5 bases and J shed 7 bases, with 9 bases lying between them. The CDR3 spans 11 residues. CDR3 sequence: CASSRAREQYF. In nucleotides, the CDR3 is TGTGCCAGCAGTAGGGCGCGGGAGCAGTACTTC.

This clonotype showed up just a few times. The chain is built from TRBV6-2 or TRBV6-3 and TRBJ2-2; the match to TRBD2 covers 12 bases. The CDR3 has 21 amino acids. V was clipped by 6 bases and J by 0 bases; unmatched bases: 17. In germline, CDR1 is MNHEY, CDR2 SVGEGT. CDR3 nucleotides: TGTGCCAGCAGAAGACTAGCGGGGGTCCGCCTCGCTACCGCGAACACCGGGGAGCTGTTTTTT. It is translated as CASRRLAGVRLATANTGELFF.

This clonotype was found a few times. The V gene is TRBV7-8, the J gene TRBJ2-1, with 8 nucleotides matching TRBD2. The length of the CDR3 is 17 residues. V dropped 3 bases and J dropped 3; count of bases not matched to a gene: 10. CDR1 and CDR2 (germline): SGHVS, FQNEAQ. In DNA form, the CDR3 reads TGTGCCAGCAGCTTGGTATACCGCGGGGGGAGCTACAATGAGCAGTTCTTC. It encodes CASSLVYRGGSYNEQFF.

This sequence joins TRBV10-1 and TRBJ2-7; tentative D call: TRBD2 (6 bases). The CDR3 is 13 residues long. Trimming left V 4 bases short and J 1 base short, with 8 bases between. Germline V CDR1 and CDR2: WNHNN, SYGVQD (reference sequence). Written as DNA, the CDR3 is TGCGCCAGCAGTGCCAGCGGGTCCTACGAGCAGTACTTC. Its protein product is CASSASGSYEQYF.

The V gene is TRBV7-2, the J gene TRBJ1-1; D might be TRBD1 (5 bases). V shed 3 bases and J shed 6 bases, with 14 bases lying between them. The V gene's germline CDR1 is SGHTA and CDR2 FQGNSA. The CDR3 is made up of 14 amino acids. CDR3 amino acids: CASSFDGAGSEAFF. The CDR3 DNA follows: TGTGCCAGCAGCTTTGACGGGGCCGGGTCTGAAGCTTTCTTT.

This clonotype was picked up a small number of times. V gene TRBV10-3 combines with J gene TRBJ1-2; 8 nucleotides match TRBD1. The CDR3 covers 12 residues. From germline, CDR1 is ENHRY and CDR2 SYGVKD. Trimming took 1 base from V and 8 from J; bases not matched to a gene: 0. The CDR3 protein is CAISEWDRGYTF. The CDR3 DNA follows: TGTGCCATCAGTGAGTGGGACAGGGGCTACACCTTC.

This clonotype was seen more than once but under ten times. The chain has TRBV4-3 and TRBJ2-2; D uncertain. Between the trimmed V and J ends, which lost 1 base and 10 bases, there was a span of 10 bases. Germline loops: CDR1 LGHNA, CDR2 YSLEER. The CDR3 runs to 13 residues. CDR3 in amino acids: CASSQANHPELFF. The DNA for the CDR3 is TGCGCCAGCAGCCAAGCGAATCATCCGGAGCTGTTTTTT.

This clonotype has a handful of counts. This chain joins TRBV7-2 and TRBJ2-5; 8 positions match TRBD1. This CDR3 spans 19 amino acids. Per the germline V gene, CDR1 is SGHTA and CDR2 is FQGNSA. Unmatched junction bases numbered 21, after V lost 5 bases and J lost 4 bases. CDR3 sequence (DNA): TGTGCCAGCAGCGTGAGCCCCAGGGGGCGAGCCTTATGGGGAGAGACCCAGTACTTC. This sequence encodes CASSVSPRGRALWGETQYF.

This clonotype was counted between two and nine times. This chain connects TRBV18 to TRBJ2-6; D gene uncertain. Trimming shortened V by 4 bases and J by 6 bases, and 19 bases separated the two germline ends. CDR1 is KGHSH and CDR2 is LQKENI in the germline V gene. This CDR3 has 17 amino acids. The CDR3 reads CASSLRPSASMANVLTF. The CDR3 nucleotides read TGTGCCAGCTCACTCCGCCCGTCGGCATCTATGGCCAACGTCCTGACTTTC.

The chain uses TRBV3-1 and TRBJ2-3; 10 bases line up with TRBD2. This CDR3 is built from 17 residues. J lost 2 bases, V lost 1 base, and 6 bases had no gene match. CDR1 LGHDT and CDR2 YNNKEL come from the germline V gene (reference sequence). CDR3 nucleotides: TGTGCCAGCAGCCAAGTTATCAGCGGGGGGGCCACAGATACGCAGTATTTT. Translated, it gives CASSQVISGGATDTQYF.

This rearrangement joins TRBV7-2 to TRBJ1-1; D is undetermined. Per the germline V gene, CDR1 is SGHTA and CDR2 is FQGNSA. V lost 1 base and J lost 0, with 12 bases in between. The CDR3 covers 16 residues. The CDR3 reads CASSLVAFSMNTEAFF. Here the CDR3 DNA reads TGTGCCAGCAGCTTAGTGGCCTTTTCGATGAACACTGAAGCTTTCTTT.

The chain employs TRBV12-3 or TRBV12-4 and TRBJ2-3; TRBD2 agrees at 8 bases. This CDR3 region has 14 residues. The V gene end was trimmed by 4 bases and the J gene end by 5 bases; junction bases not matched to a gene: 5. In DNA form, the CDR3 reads TGTGCCAGCAGTTGGCGGGGGGTAAAAGATACGCAGTATTTT. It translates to CASSWRGVKDTQYF.

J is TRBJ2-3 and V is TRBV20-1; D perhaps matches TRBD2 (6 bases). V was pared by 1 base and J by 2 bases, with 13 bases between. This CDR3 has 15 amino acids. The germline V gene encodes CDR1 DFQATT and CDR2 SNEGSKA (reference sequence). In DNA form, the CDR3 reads TGCAGTGCTAGAGGGGCGGGACTGTTCACAGATACGCAGTATTTT. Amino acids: CSARGAGLFTDTQYF.

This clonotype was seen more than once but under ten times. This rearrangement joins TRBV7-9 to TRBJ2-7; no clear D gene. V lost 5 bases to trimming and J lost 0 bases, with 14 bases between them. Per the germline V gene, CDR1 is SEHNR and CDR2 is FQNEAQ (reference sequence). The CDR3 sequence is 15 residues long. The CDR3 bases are TGTGCCAGCAGCCTCGACACCTTTAACTCCTACGAGCAGTACTTC. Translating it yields CASSLDTFNSYEQYF.